The 30 T cell receptor beta chains reported below all come from one sample, sequenced in a study of graft-versus-host responses after intestinal transplantation. Here immunoSEQ multiplex PCR was the method, and the copy in TCRdb shows in-frame clones only, minus some. The sample records approximately 85,000 clones, around 90% being singletons. For these TCRs, the target antigens are not known. The sample here was unstimulated CD8+ T cells sorted from spleen or lymph node cells, taken before transplant. The origin of the receptors is a human donor who was the organ donor for an intestinal transplant.

The chain combines TRBV30 with TRBJ2-3; 11 bases agree with TRBD2. V trimming: 0 bases; J trimming: 2 bases; junction bases outside the gene matches: 4. In germline, CDR1 is GTSNPN, CDR2 SVGIG (reference sequence). The CDR3 is 16 residues long. DNA for the CDR3: TGTGCCTGGAGTGTCGGGACTAGCGGTGCCACAGATACGCAGTATTTT. Its protein product is CAWSVGTSGATDTQYF.

The gene calls are TRBV9 and TRBJ2-1; D gene unclear. CDR3 length: 16 residues. V was trimmed by 1 base and J by 5 bases, leaving 16 bases between them. The germline CDR1 and CDR2 sequences are SGDLS and YYNGEE. The CDR3 bases are TGTGCCAGCAGCGTACAAACTACCTTGGACCACAATGAGCAGTTCTTC. Translation gives CASSVQTTLDHNEQFF.

The CDR3 sequence: CASSDLYEQYF. In DNA, the CDR3 is TGTGCCAGCAGTGACCTCTACGAGCAGTACTTC. The chain has TRBV6-5 and TRBJ2-7; D gene unclear. Trimming shortened V by 5 bases and J by 3 bases, and 5 bases separated the two germline ends. This CDR3 spans 11 amino acids. Germline CDR1 and CDR2: MNHEY and SVGAGI.

This rearrangement joins TRBV6-1 to TRBJ1-5, with TRBD1 as a possible D gene (5 bases). The CDR3 length is 15 residues. Germline-derived CDR1 and CDR2 are MNHNS and SASEGT. The V end lost 3 bases, the J end lost 2 bases, and 11 bases lay between the germline ends. In DNA form, the CDR3 reads TGTGCCAGCAGTGACGAAGGGGATGGCAATCAGCCCCAGCATTTT. Its translation is CASSDEGDGNQPQHF.

The chain carries TRBV29-1 and TRBJ1-1; D is undetermined. The CDR3 length is 9 residues. V lost 5 bases and J lost 8, with 6 bases in between. CDR1 is SQVTM and CDR2 is ANQGSEA in the germline V gene. The CDR3 DNA is TGCAGCGTTTCCCGGGAAGCTTTCTTT. This sequence encodes CSVSREAFF.

The chain couples TRBV11-2 to TRBJ1-2; 10 positions match TRBD1. Germline V gene data show CDR1 as SGHAT and CDR2 as FQNNGV. After removal of 8 bases from V and 6 bases from J, the junction contained 9 bases not matched to a gene. The CDR3 totals 14 residues. For the CDR3, the DNA is TGTGCCAGCGGTGACAGGGGGCGTTTTGATGGCTACACCTTC. As protein: CASGDRGRFDGYTF.

The chain couples TRBV7-9 to TRBJ1-1; a weak D match, TRBD1 (5 bases). The CDR3 is 13 amino acids. Trimming removed 5 bases from V and 0 bases from J, with 7 bases in between. Germline CDR1 SEHNR, CDR2 FQNEAQ (reference sequence). CDR3 nucleotide sequence: TGTGCCAGCAGCGAAGGGGTGAACACTGAAGCTTTCTTT. Amino acid sequence: CASSEGVNTEAFF.

The V call is TRBV9, the J call TRBJ2-7, with unresolved D. Germline loops: CDR1 SGDLS, CDR2 YYNGEE. The CDR3 is 15 amino acids. Trimming left V 0 bases short and J 5 bases short, with 15 bases between. In nucleotides, the CDR3 is TGTGCCAGCAGCGTAGATATGGCCACCTATCACGAGCAGTACTTC. It specifies CASSVDMATYHEQYF.

V is TRBV27 and J is TRBJ2-7; 9 bases line up with TRBD2. Germline V gene data show CDR1 as MNHEY and CDR2 as SMNVEV (reference sequence). CDR3 size: 13 residues. The V gene end was trimmed by 8 bases and the J gene end by 2 bases; junction bases not matched to a gene: 4. CDR3 in DNA: TGTGCCAGCTCCGGACTAGCGCCCTACGAGCAGTACTTC. Translation gives CASSGLAPYEQYF.

The V gene is TRBV6-6, the J gene TRBJ1-2, with D maybe TRBD1 (6 bases). The ends were cut back, 2 bases at V and 6 bases at J, with 16 bases in the middle. The CDR3 has 15 amino acids. Germline V lookup: CDR1 MNHNY, CDR2 SVGAGI (reference sequence). The CDR3 sequence: CASSYVLGGRDGYTF. CDR3 in DNA: TGTGCCAGCAGTTACGTTCTCGGGGGGCGAGATGGCTACACCTTC.

The chain couples TRBV10-3 to TRBJ1-5, with D tentatively TRBD1 (6 bases). CDR1 is ENHRY and CDR2 is SYGVKD in the germline V gene. V lost 2 bases to trimming and J lost 7 bases, with 9 bases between them. The CDR3 loop spans 13 amino acids. CDR3 sequence: CAISELGGQPQHF. CDR3 sequence (DNA): TGTGCCATCAGTGAGCTCGGGGGCCAGCCCCAGCATTTT.

The chain recombines TRBV19 with TRBJ2-1, with unresolved D. Looked up from germline, CDR1 is LNHDA and CDR2 is SQIVND (reference sequence). CDR3 length equals 12 residues. Between the trimmed V and J ends, which lost 1 base and 7 bases, there was a span of 5 bases. Here the CDR3 reads CASSIARNEQFF. DNA of the CDR3: TGTGCCAGTAGTATAGCGCGGAATGAGCAGTTCTTC. Full variable domain (missing parts from reference TRBV19 and TRBJ2-1): DGGITQSPKYLFRKEGQNVTLSCEQNLNHDAMYWYRQDPGQGLRLIYYSQIVNDFQKGDIAEGYSVSREKKESFPLTVTSAQKNPTAFYLCASSIARNEQFFGPGTRLTVL.

This clone was seen only a few times. J is TRBJ1-5 and V is TRBV4-1, with TRBD1 matching over 7 bases. The germline CDR1 and CDR2 sequences are MGHRA and YSYEKL. CDR3 length: 14 residues. The trim removed 3 bases at V and 9 bases at J, leaving 8 bases unmatched. The CDR3 DNA reads as TGCGCCAGCAGCCAGAACAGGGGACCGTGGCCCCAGCATTTT. It is translated as CASSQNRGPWPQHF.

The rearrangement uses TRBV6-1 and TRBJ1-1; no clear D. CDR1 is MNHNS and CDR2 is SASEGT in the germline V gene. CDR3 length: 14 residues. V shed 1 base and J shed 5 bases, with 11 bases lying between them. CDR3 bases: TGTGCCAGCAGTGAAGTTGGGGAGGTAACTGAAGCTTTCTTT. Protein product: CASSEVGEVTEAFF.

The chain uses TRBV30 and TRBJ1-2; the D gene is possibly TRBD1 (5 bases). This CDR3 contains 14 residues. The V gene's germline CDR1 is GTSNPN and CDR2 SVGIG (reference sequence). Trimming took off 0 bases at V and 4 bases at J, with 12 bases between the two ends. The CDR3 here is CAWSVRGGTYGYTF. CDR3 DNA sequence: TGTGCCTGGAGTGTACGGGGTGGGACCTATGGCTACACCTTC.

This chain links TRBV4-2 with TRBJ2-7, with 8 bases fitting TRBD1. CDR1 and CDR2 (germline): LGHNA, YNFKEQ. After removal of 6 bases from V and 4 bases from J, the junction contained 11 bases not matched to a gene. The CDR3 has 15 amino acids. The CDR3 DNA reads as TGTGCCAGCAGAAAATGGGACGGGACAGGTTACGAGCAGTACTTC. Translation gives CASRKWDGTGYEQYF.

This rearrangement joins TRBV5-5 to TRBJ1-1; D may be TRBD1 (5 bases). The CDR3 sequence is 13 residues long. Trimming removed 2 bases from V and 4 bases from J, with 9 bases in between. From germline, CDR1 is SGHKS and CDR2 YYEKEE (reference sequence). As DNA, the CDR3 is TGTGCCAGCAGCTTATCGGGGGTCACTGAAGCTTTCTTT. Translation: CASSLSGVTEAFF.

The chain recombines TRBV9 with TRBJ1-1; TRBD1 matches 11 bases. Germline values: CDR1 SGDLS, CDR2 YYNGEE. The CDR3 is 14 residues long. The V and J ends lost 4 bases and 5 bases, in that order; junction bases with no gene match: 4. The CDR3 spells CASSPGTGGTEAFF. The CDR3 DNA reads TGTGCCAGCAGCCCGGGGACAGGGGGTACTGAAGCTTTCTTT.

V is TRBV9 and J is TRBJ2-5, with D perhaps matching TRBD1 or TRBD2 (5 bases each). There are 14 residues in the CDR3. CDR1 and CDR2 from the germline V gene are SGDLS and YYNGEE. V shed 4 bases and J shed 5 bases, with 15 bases lying between them. The CDR3 bases are TGTGCCAGCAGCTCCACGGTCGAGGGGGAGACCCAGTACTTC. It yields the protein CASSSTVEGETQYF.

This chain connects TRBV7-6 to TRBJ2-1; 7 bases align to TRBD2. The germline V gene has CDR1 SGHVS and CDR2 FNYEAQ. V was clipped by 5 bases and J by 3 bases; unmatched bases: 10. The CDR3 totals 16 residues. CDR3 nucleotides: TGTGCCAGCAGCCTCCGTGGCGGGGGAGACTACAATGAGCAGTTCTTC. Translated, it gives CASSLRGGGDYNEQFF.

This clone is deemed medium-sized (0.01 to 0.1%). The chain combines TRBV2 with TRBJ1-2; D unclear. The CDR3 consists of 16 residues. V lost 3 bases to trimming and J lost 2 bases, with 16 bases between them. The germline V gene encodes CDR1 SNHLY and CDR2 FYNNEI. In DNA, the CDR3 is TGTGCCAGCAGTGACTACCAGCTTCCAGTAAACTATGGCTACACCTTC. Encoded protein: CASSDYQLPVNYGYTF.

The V and J genes are TRBV19 and TRBJ2-5, with D possibly matching TRBD2 (6 bases). From germline, CDR1 is LNHDA and CDR2 SQIVND (reference sequence). This CDR3 has 14 amino acids. The ends were cut back, 6 bases at V and 5 bases at J, with 16 bases in the middle. The CDR3 DNA reads as TGTGCCAGTAGCTCGGGACTCCGAGGGGAGACCCAGTACTTC. It codes for CASSSGLRGETQYF.

This clone was found a few times. The chain joins TRBV19 to TRBJ1-1; the D is unclear. This CDR3 comprises 10 residues. Germline V gene data show CDR1 as LNHDA and CDR2 as SQIVND (reference sequence). V shed 8 bases and J shed 4 bases, with 5 bases lying between them. CDR3 nucleotides: TGTGCCAGTTGCGGCACTGAAGCTTTCTTT. Translated: CASCGTEAFF.

The V gene is TRBV7-6, the J gene TRBJ1-1; 7 bases map to TRBD1. This CDR3 comprises 16 residues. The V gene end was trimmed by 4 bases and the J gene end by 8 bases; junction bases not matched to a gene: 16. Germline V lookup: CDR1 SGHVS, CDR2 FNYEAQ. The DNA for the CDR3 is TGTGCCAGCAGCTCGAGACAGGGAGGGAGGATCGGCGAAGCTTTCTTT. Encoded protein: CASSSRQGGRIGEAFF.

The chain has TRBV5-6 and TRBJ1-1; 9 bases are a match to TRBD1. V trimming: 4 bases; J trimming: 4 bases; junction bases outside the gene matches: 5. CDR1 and CDR2 (germline): SGHDT, YYEEEE. The CDR3 consists of 14 residues. CDR3 nucleotides: TGTGCCAGCAGCACAGGGGGCTACGGCACTGAAGCTTTCTTT. It encodes CASSTGGYGTEAFF.

The chain carries TRBV13 and TRBJ1-2; 7 bases agree with TRBD1. Germline V gene lookup returns CDR1 PRHDT and CDR2 FYEKMQ (reference sequence). Unmatched junction bases numbered 7, after V lost 6 bases and J lost 3 bases. CDR3 length: 14 residues. The CDR3 nucleotides read TGTGCCAGCAGACCGACAGGGCTTCACTATGGCTACACCTTC. Its translation is CASRPTGLHYGYTF.

V and J are TRBV7-9 and TRBJ2-6; D remains ambiguous. The CDR3 extends over 16 amino acids. Germline CDR1 and CDR2: SEHNR and FQNEAQ (reference sequence). V lost 0 bases and J 3 bases, leaving 9 bases between the germline ends. The DNA of the CDR3 is TGTGCCAGCAGCTTAGCCGGCTCTCATGGGGCCAACGTCCTGACTTTC. Translated: CASSLAGSHGANVLTF.

The chain recombines TRBV5-1 with TRBJ2-7; D assignment may be TRBD1 or TRBD2 (5 bases each). Germline V gives CDR1 SGHRS, CDR2 YFSETQ. Trimming took 3 bases from V and 2 from J, leaving 24 bases between them. The CDR3 has 18 amino acids. The CDR3 DNA is TGCGCCAGCAGCTCTCAAGAGAGGGGCCTCCCTGTACCCTACGAGCAGTACTTC. Its protein is CASSSQERGLPVPYEQYF.

V usage is TRBV19 and J usage is TRBJ1-6; 10 bases are a match to TRBD1. CDR1 is LNHDA, CDR2 SQIVND, per germline (reference sequence). V was clipped by 3 bases and J by 7 bases; unmatched bases: 9. CDR3 length: 17 amino acids. The CDR3 DNA sequence: TGTGCCAGTAGTATTGTTATCGGGACAGGGGTAAATTCACCCCTCCACTTT. This codes for CASSIVIGTGVNSPLHF.

The rearrangement uses TRBV6-5 and TRBJ2-3; D unresolved. From germline, CDR1 is MNHEY and CDR2 SVGAGI. V was cut by 5 bases and J by 2 bases, with 14 bases left in between. The CDR3 length is 15 residues. CDR3 bases: TGTGCCAGCAGTCCGTATAACTCCCCCACAGATACGCAGTATTTT. Translating it yields CASSPYNSPTDTQYF.